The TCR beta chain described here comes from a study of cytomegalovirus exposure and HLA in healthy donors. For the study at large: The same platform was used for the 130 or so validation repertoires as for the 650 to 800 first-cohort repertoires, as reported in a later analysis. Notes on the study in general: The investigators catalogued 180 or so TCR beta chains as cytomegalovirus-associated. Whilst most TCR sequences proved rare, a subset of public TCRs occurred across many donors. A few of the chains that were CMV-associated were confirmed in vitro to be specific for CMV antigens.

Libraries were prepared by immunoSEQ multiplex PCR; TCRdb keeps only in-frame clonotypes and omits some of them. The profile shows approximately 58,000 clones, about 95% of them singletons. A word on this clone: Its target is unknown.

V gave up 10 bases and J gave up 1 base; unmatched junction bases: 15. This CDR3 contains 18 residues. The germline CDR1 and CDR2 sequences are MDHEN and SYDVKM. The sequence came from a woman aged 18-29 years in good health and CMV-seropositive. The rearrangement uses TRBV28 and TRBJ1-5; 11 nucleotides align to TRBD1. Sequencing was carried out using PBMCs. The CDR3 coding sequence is TGTGCCATTTCTGAAGAGGACAGGGGGCCGGTAAGCAATCAGCCCCAGCATTTT. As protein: CAISEEDRGPVSNQPQHF.